This T cell receptor (beta chain) was obtained from a study of blood T cells in healthy people across ages. Combining a sample-barcoded 5' primer with a J-beta primer mix, a second PCR ran for roughly 7 to 12 cycles. One entry per CDR3 protein, called by TCRdb with MiXCR from the 5' RACE reads. The table shows more than 700,000 distinct CDR3 sequences, with roughly 46% occurring only once. As concerns this clonotype: Its antigen is not identified.

Findings and caveats of the study: Roughly linear declines in TCR beta diversity per million T cells occurred with age.

The V end lost 0 bases, the J end lost 4 bases, and 7 bases lay between the germline ends. CDR1 is LGHNA, CDR2 YSLEER, per germline. This CDR3 contains 13 residues. The sequencing sample was made of blood. The chain is built from TRBV4-3 and TRBJ2-7, with unresolved D. This TCR came from a man older than 75 in good health. For the CDR3, the DNA is TGCGCCAGCAGCCAAGAGAGAGTTTACGAGCAGTACTTC. Its translation: CASSQERVYEQYF.